Sequencing of this TCR beta chain was carried out in a study of monozygotic twins with inflammatory bowel disease. About this clonotype itself: Its antigen is unidentified.

Reprocessing the 5' RACE reads, TCRdb reports a single entry for every CDR3 protein and omits DNA. This sample contains 93,000 or so distinct CDR3 sequences. Study-level findings and limits: Subtypes among T cells remained indistinguishable.

Germline lookup yields CDR1 DFQATT and CDR2 SNEGSKA (reference sequence). The CDR3 contains 14 residues. The receptor's source is a human donor with ulcerative colitis or Crohn's disease, or a healthy co-twin of an affected twin (not recorded which). The sequenced sample consisted of blood. The rearrangement joins TRBV20-1 to TRBJ1-3. The CDR3 sequence: CSARDRTSENTIYF.